Only a few counts were recorded for the clone carrying this T cell receptor (beta chain). Using immunoSEQ multiplex PCR, the repertoire was profiled, and TCRdb retains in-frame clones only, with some absent. This table has 120,000 or so clones, about 85% appearing once. V lost 3 bases, J lost 9 bases, and 12 bases lay in between. CDR3 size: 13 residues. Germline CDR1 is LNHDA and CDR2 is SQIVND (reference sequence). The record originates from a study of blood T cell repertoires in COVID-19. Study as a whole: Collection of acute and convalescent COVID-19 samples took place in the United States, Italy and Spain. PBMCs, B-cell-depleted T cells, or T cells were the source of the cDNA or gDNA that made up the material.

Input material: peripheral blood. This receptor was taken from an elderly woman with acute or convalescent COVID-19. The chain has TRBV19 and TRBJ2-1, with D possibly TRBD1 on 7 matching bases. The CDR3 loop is CASSIRRDSEQFF. The CDR3 bases are TGTGCCAGTAGTATTCGGAGGGACAGTGAGCAGTTCTTC.